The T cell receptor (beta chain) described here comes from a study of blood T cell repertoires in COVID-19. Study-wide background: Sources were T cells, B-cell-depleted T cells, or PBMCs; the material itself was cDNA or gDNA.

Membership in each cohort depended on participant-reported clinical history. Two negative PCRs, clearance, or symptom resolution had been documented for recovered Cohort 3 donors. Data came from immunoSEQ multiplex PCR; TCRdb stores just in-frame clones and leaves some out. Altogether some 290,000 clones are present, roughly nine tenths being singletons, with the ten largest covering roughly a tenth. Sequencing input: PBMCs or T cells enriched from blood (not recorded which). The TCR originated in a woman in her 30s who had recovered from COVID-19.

The CDR3, as DNA: TGTGCCAGCAGCCTACACAGCGGGGGAGCCTATGGCTACACCTTC. Its translation: CASSLHSGGAYGYTF. The chain joins TRBV14 to TRBJ1-2, with a weak D call TRBD1 (5 bases). V dropped 4 bases and J dropped 4 bases, with 16 bases sitting between them. This CDR3 contains 15 residues. CDR1 SGHDN and CDR2 FVKESK come from the germline V gene.